The next 5 T cell receptor beta chains were all read from a single sample in a study of beta chain features in type 1 diabetes. Expressed TCRB transcripts were sequenced because the entire RNA isolate underwent reverse transcription. Assay used: immunoSEQ multiplex PCR; TCRdb lists only in-frame clones, some missing. The sample lists some 500,000 clones, roughly an eighth occurring once. The source material was naive CD4+ T cells from blood. The receptors were sampled from a woman between 18 and 29 years old in good health.

The chain couples TRBV12-2 to TRBJ2-1. TRBV12-2 is a pseudogene segment. The CDR3 has 14 residues. CDR3 amino acids: CASRSTTRTLGQFF. The CDR3 bases are TGTGCAAGTCGCAGTACGACACGGACGTTAGGGCAGTTCTTC.

This chain uses TRBV7-2 with TRBJ2-4; no definite D call. The CDR3 extends over 14 amino acids. The V gene lost 6 bases and the J gene lost 8 bases, with 17 bases spanning the gap. CDR1 is SGHTA, CDR2 FQGNSA, per germline. CDR3 DNA sequence: TGTGCCAGCAGACAAGGGAAGGGCTGGGACATTCAGTACTTC. It codes for CASRQGKGWDIQYF.

This clone was observed a few times. This chain connects TRBV14 to TRBJ1-4, with D tentatively TRBD1 (6 bases). There are 12 residues in the CDR3. Trimming took off 3 bases at V and 11 bases at J, with 10 bases between the two ends. Germline loops: CDR1 SGHDN, CDR2 FVKESK. CDR3 sequence reads: CASSHGQGKLFF. DNA for the CDR3: TGTGCCAGCAGCCATGGTCAGGGGAAACTGTTTTTT. The variable domain in full, completed from reference TRBV14 and TRBJ1-4, reads EAGVTQFPSHSVIEKGQTVTLRCDPISGHDNLYWYRRVMGKEIKFLLHFVKESKQDESGMPNNRFLAERTGGTYSTLKVQPAELEDSGVYFCASSHGQGKLFFGSGTQLSVL.

The CDR3 region has the DNA TGTGCCAGCAGGGAGCAGGGGAGTTATGGCTACACCTTC. This sequence encodes CASREQGSYGYTF. The genes are TRBV5-4 and TRBJ1-2; TRBD1 might be the D (6 bases). V was pared by 5 bases and J by 5 bases, with 13 bases between. CDR3 length equals 13 residues. CDR1 SGHNT and CDR2 YYREEE come from the germline V gene (reference sequence).

Many counts were recorded for this clone. This chain connects TRBV7-2 to TRBJ2-3; D is undetermined. Germline V gene data show CDR1 as SGHTA and CDR2 as FQGNSA. Trimming cost V 2 bases and J 10 bases, with 7 bases left between them. The CDR3 runs to 11 residues. This chain's CDR3 is CASSLLSPQYF. The DNA of the CDR3 is TGTGCCAGCAGCTTACTGAGCCCGCAGTATTTT.